This T cell receptor (beta chain) is from a study of early T cells in non-severe SARS-CoV-2 infection. The wider study: Sequencing used unsorted whole-blood bulk RNA, so chains lack pairing.

Turning to this clonotype: The antigen remains unidentified.

The CDR3 spans 14 residues. V shed 2 bases, J shed 5 bases, and the junction held 5 bases outside the gene matches. Per germline, CDR1 MNHEY and CDR2 SVGEGT. Individually, cDNA molecules had unique molecular identifiers attached to them. TCRdb passed the 5' RACE reads through MiXCR, listing each CDR3 protein once. The table has around 94,000 distinct CDR3 sequences, 10% to 15% seen once. Overall study results and limits: Anti-spike CD8 responses were favored by VDJdb matching, which missed private and CD4 specificities.

What was sequenced was whole blood. The rearrangement joins TRBV6-2 or TRBV6-3 to TRBJ2-7; TRBD2 agrees at 8 bases. This clonotype was sampled from an adult who was a healthcare worker with PCR-confirmed SARS-CoV-2 infection or an uninfected control (not recorded which). The CDR3 region is CASSYGLAGDEQYF. DNA for the CDR3: TGTGCCAGCAGTTACGGTCTAGCGGGTGACGAGCAGTACTTC.